These T cell receptor beta chains were read from a single sample in a study of vaccination and CD4 T cells after COVID-19. Via MiXCR, TCRdb re-called the PCR reads, giving one row per CDR3 protein. This table has around 15,000 distinct CDR3 sequences, approximately 80% appearing once. The antigens of these receptors remain unknown. The sample was CD4+ T cells from blood, cultured in vitro, taken after SARS-CoV-2 vaccination. These receptors came from a human donor who received a COVID-19 vaccine. CDR3s include the opening cysteine and the closing phenylalanine or tryptophan. The D gene is left open where the match is weak. The size of a clone is reported for some rows only, either as once, few or many, or as a class for expanded clones.

V gene	D gene	J gene	clone size	CDR3 DNA	CDR3 protein
TRBV21-1	.	TRBJ1-2	.	TGTGCCAGCAGCAGAATACTTTACGACATGAACTATGGCTACACCTTC	CASSRILYDMNYGYTF
TRBV20-1	.	TRBJ1-3	once	TGCAGTGCTCCTACAGGGTCTGGAAACACCATATATTTT	CSAPTGSGNTIYF
TRBV20-1	.	TRBJ1-5	.	TGCAGTGCTAGAGATGGGGCTCAGTATAGCAATCAGCCCCAGCATTTT	CSARDGAQYSNQPQHF
TRBV2	.	TRBJ1-5	.	TGTGCCAGCAGTGTGGACTTCAGATTGGATCAGCCCCAGCATTTT	CASSVDFRLDQPQHF
TRBV5-1	.	TRBJ2-1	once	TGCGCCAGCAGCTTGGGGGGGCGCGTTGAGCAGTTCTTC	CASSLGGRVEQFF
TRBV5-1	.	TRBJ1-6	.	TGCGCCAGCAGCTTGGAGGCTACAGCCTATAATTCACCCCTCCACTTT	CASSLEATAYNSPLHF
TRBV20-1	.	TRBJ1-6	medium-sized	TGCAGTGCTAGGTTGGAGTTTAATTCACCCCTCCACTTT	CSARLEFNSPLHF
TRBV19	TRBD1	TRBJ2-3	.	TGTGCCAGTAGACCGACAGGGAGCACAGATACGCAGTATTTT	CASRPTGSTDTQYF
TRBV7-9	.	TRBJ2-6	.	TGTGCCAGCTCTACTCCGAGACGGGTACCGGGCCCTAGAACGCTTGGGGCCAACGTCCTGACTTTC	CASSTPRRVPGPRTLGANVLTF
TRBV6-1	.	TRBJ2-5	.	TGTGCCAGCAGCCCCAGGGTGCAAGAGACCCAGTACTTC	CASSPRVQETQYF
TRBV7-8	TRBD1	TRBJ1-1	.	TGTGCCAGCAGCTTAATCGGACAGGGTTACACTGAAGCTTTCTTT	CASSLIGQGYTEAFF
TRBV24-1	TRBD1	TRBJ2-5	.	TGTGCCACCAGTGGGGATGACAGGGGATGGCAAGAGACCCAGTACTTC	CATSGDDRGWQETQYF
TRBV19	TRBD1	TRBJ1-2	once	TGTGCCAGTAACCGGGACAGGGGCGGCTACACCTTC	CASNRDRGGYTF
TRBV27	.	TRBJ1-6	.	TGTGCCAGCAGTGTAGTACAAGATTCACCCCTCCACTTT	CASSVVQDSPLHF
TRBV20-1	TRBD1	TRBJ2-5	once	TGCAGTGCTATAGGGGGCAGTGAGACCCAGTACTTC	CSAIGGSETQYF
TRBV6-5	.	TRBJ1-2	.	TGTGCCAGCAGTTACTCGCCGACAGAATCTTACGGCTACACCTTC	CASSYSPTESYGYTF
TRBV30	.	TRBJ1-6	.	TGTGCCTGGAGTGTACTTACGGGCGGCGGGGGCTCCTATAATTCACCCCTCCACTTT	CAWSVLTGGGGSYNSPLHF
TRBV4-2	TRBD1	TRBJ1-6	.	TGTGCCAGCAGCCAAGGACAGGGGAATTCCTATAATTCACCCCTCCACTTT	CASSQGQGNSYNSPLHF
TRBV2	TRBD1	TRBJ1-1	once	TGTGCCAGCAGTCCTGACAGGGGGTGGAACACTGAAGCTTTCTTT	CASSPDRGWNTEAFF
TRBV24-1	TRBD2	TRBJ2-1	.	TGTGCCACCAGTGACCCCAGGACTAGCGGGGATTCCTACAATGAGCAGTTCTTC	CATSDPRTSGDSYNEQFF
TRBV30	.	TRBJ2-7	.	TGTGCCTGGAGCTATGTGGCGAAATCCTACGAGCAGTACTTC	CAWSYVAKSYEQYF
TRBV20-1	.	TRBJ1-1	.	TGCAGTGCTAGAGCTCCGGGACGGAAGAACACTGAAGCTTTCTTT	CSARAPGRKNTEAFF
TRBV24-1	TRBD1	TRBJ2-2	.	TGTGCCACCAGTGATCCTAGACAGGGGACCACCGGGGAGCTGTTTTTT	CATSDPRQGTTGELFF
TRBV19	.	TRBJ2-7	.	TGTGCCAGTAGTATGGGGCAGATCTACGAGCAGTACTTC	CASSMGQIYEQYF
TRBV6-4	.	TRBJ1-5	.	TGTGCCAGCAGTCCCCTTCCAGGTAGCAATCAGCCCCAGCATTTT	CASSPLPGSNQPQHF
TRBV12-3/TRBV12-4	.	TRBJ2-2	.	TGTGCCAGCAGCCCCTTCAACGGGGAGGACACCGGGGAGCTGTTTTTT	CASSPFNGEDTGELFF
TRBV7-9	.	TRBJ1-1	.	TGTGCCAGCAGCCAGACCCCGCCCGGGCCTTACACTGAAGCTTTCTTT	CASSQTPPGPYTEAFF
TRBV7-9	TRBD2	TRBJ2-3	.	TGTGCCAGCAACCCGGGGGGTTTCACAGATACGCAGTATTTT	CASNPGGFTDTQYF
TRBV25-1	.	TRBJ1-5	.	TGTGCCAGCAGTGGAAGTACAGGGACCAGCAATCAGCCCCAGCATTTT	CASSGSTGTSNQPQHF
TRBV19	.	TRBJ1-1	.	TGTGCCAGTAGTCCAGCGCAGAACACTGAAGCTTTCTTT	CASSPAQNTEAFF
TRBV11-3	.	TRBJ1-1	.	TGTGCCAGCAGCCTTGAGATAGACCGAGAAGCTTTCTTT	CASSLEIDREAFF
TRBV20-1	.	TRBJ2-7	.	TGCAGTGCTTCCGCAGGATACTACGAGCAGTACTTC	CSASAGYYEQYF
TRBV20-1	TRBD1	TRBJ1-1	.	TGCAGTGCTAGAGTCCCGGACAGGGCGACTGAAACTTTCTTT	CSARVPDRATETFF
TRBV1	.	TRBJ1-5	.	TGCACCAGCAGCCAAGATCGGAGGAATCAGCCCCAGCATTTT	CTSSQDRRNQPQHF
TRBV5-1	.	TRBJ1-6	.	TGCGCCAGCAGCCCCAGGACAGAGCTTAATTCACCCCTCCACTTT	CASSPRTELNSPLHF
TRBV9	TRBD1	TRBJ1-1	.	TGTGCCAGCAGCACAGGACAGGACACTGAAGCTTTCTTT	CASSTGQDTEAFF